The rows below give T cell receptor beta chains drawn from one sample of a study of sequential checkpoint blockade in melanoma. The table came from immunoSEQ multiplex PCR; TCRdb's copy has only in-frame clones and leaves some out. The sample has some 5,100 clones, about 30% seen once. Specimen: tumor tissue (inferred from file names), collected from a patient given nivolumab and ipilimumab in sequence. The source is a human donor with melanoma. Each CDR3 is given with its conserved first and last residue. The D gene is left open where the match is weak. Some rows mark clone size as missing; the rest say once, few, many or name a class of expanded clone.

d_call	v_call	clone_size	j_call	cdr3_nt	cdr3_aa
-	TRBV6-8	medium-sized	TRBJ1-4	TGTGCCAGCAGTACGACAGGACGGGTCGAAAAACTGTTTTTT	CASSTTGRVEKLFF
-	TRBV6-1	few	TRBJ1-2	TGTGCCAGCAGTGAAGACGGACAACTGGGCTATGGCTACACCTTC	CASSEDGQLGYGYTF
-	TRBV7-6	few	TRBJ2-5	TGTGCTAGCAGCTTAGGGGCGGGGCGGGAAGAGACCCAGTACTTC	CASSLGAGREETQYF
-	TRBV10-3	few	TRBJ1-6	TGTGCCATCAGTGAGGGGAAGAACTCCTATAATTCACCCCTCCACTTT	CAISEGKNSYNSPLHF
-	TRBV11-3	few	TRBJ2-7	TGTGCCAGCAGCTTGGGAGCTAGCGTCCTCTACGAGCAGTACTTC	CASSLGASVLYEQYF
-	TRBV10-3	few	TRBJ2-3	TGTGCCATCAGTGAGTCGCAGGGGGGTGGGTCAGATACGCAGTATTTT	CAISESQGGGSDTQYF
-	TRBV15	-	TRBJ2-3	TGTGCCACCAGCGTGTCCTCATTAACAGATACGCAGTATTTT	CATSVSSLTDTQYF
TRBD1	TRBV11-3	many	TRBJ1-5	TGTGCCAGCAGCTTGGGACAGGGAGGAAGCCGCAATCAGCCCCAGCATTTT	CASSLGQGGSRNQPQHF
-	TRBV9	many	TRBJ2-1	TGTGCCAGCAGCGTAGGGGTGGATGAGCAGTTCTTC	CASSVGVDEQFF
-	TRBV12-5	many	TRBJ2-2	TGTGCCAGCCACCCCTCCGGGGCGATAAGTCTAGGCACCGGGGAGCTGTTTTTT	CASHPSGAISLGTGELFF
TRBD1	TRBV6-8	few	TRBJ2-7	TGTGCCAGCAGTTACCTGACAGGGACCTACGAGCAGTACTTC	CASSYLTGTYEQYF
TRBD1	TRBV19	-	TRBJ1-5	TGTGCCAGTATCTCAGGGGGAGGTAGCAATCAGCCCCAGCATTTT	CASISGGGSNQPQHF
-	TRBV15	-	TRBJ1-5	TGTGCCACCAGCCTAAGCAAGGGGGGGGGTAGCAATCAGCCCCAGCATTTT	CATSLSKGGGSNQPQHF
-	TRBV29-1	few	TRBJ2-7	TGCAGCGCCGGATCGGGGAAGACCTACGAGCAGTACTTC	CSAGSGKTYEQYF
TRBD1	TRBV6-8	-	TRBJ1-5	TGTGCCAGCAGTGGAGGCCGGGACAGGGTTTTTGTTAGCAATCAGCCCCAGCATTTT	CASSGGRDRVFVSNQPQHF
TRBD2	TRBV28	medium-sized	TRBJ2-2	TGTGCCAGCAGTGACCTTGGGACTAGCGGGAGATTGTCCGGGGAGCTGTTTTTT	CASSDLGTSGRLSGELFF
TRBD2	TRBV11-3	few	TRBJ2-3	TGTGCCAGCAGCTTCCTCGGACTAGCGGGGGGCTCAGATACGCAGTATTTT	CASSFLGLAGGSDTQYF
TRBD1	TRBV28	large	TRBJ2-3	TGTGCCAGCAGTTGGTCCGGGACAGGGAATAATACGCAGTATTTT	CASSWSGTGNNTQYF
-	TRBV6-8	-	TRBJ2-1	TGTGCCATCAGTGCCCCCTCCTCCTCCTACAATGAGCAGTTCTTC	CAISAPSSSYNEQFF
TRBD2	TRBV11-3	many	TRBJ2-2	TGTGCCAGCAGCTCCGGGACTAGCGGGTGGAGGAACACCGGGGAGCTGTTTTTT	CASSSGTSGWRNTGELFF
-	TRBV9	few	TRBJ1-2	TGTGCCAGCAGCGTAGACGAGGGGAACTATGGCTACACCTTC	CASSVDEGNYGYTF
TRBD2	TRBV6-8	-	TRBJ2-3	TGTGCCATCAGTGGGGTTAGCGGGAGGGCAGATACGCAGTATTTT	CAISGVSGRADTQYF
TRBD1	TRBV19	-	TRBJ2-3	TGTGCCAGTAGTTCGAGACAGGGATCAGATACGCAGTATTTT	CASSSRQGSDTQYF
-	TRBV29-1	few	TRBJ2-5	TGCAGCGTTGAGACGGGCGGGGAGACCCAGTACTTC	CSVETGGETQYF
-	TRBV5-1	-	TRBJ2-7	TGCGCCAGCAGCTTGGGGTCGGGCAGAGGTACGATGGAGCAGTACTTC	CASSLGSGRGTMEQYF
-	TRBV14	-	TRBJ2-1	TGTGCCAGCAGCCAAGATGGGCGGGATGAGCAGTTCTTC	CASSQDGRDEQFF
-	TRBV28	few	TRBJ2-3	TGTGCCAGCAGTTTACGGGACCGCACAGATACGCAGTATTTT	CASSLRDRTDTQYF
TRBD1	TRBV18	-	TRBJ2-7	TGTGCCAGCTCACGGACCGGGACAGGGGCCTACGAGCAGTACTTC	CASSRTGTGAYEQYF
-	TRBV28	-	TRBJ1-4	TGTGCCAGCAGTTTGATTACAGGGAGCGTTGGTGAAAAACTGTTTTTT	CASSLITGSVGEKLFF
TRBD2	TRBV6-8	medium-sized	TRBJ2-1	TGTGCCAGCATTTCGACTAGCGGGGGATACAATGAGCAGTTCTTC	CASISTSGGYNEQFF
-	TRBV6-8	-	TRBJ1-2	TGTGCCAGCAAAAAGCAGGGTGCGGACTATGGCTACACCTTC	CASKKQGADYGYTF
TRBD1	TRBV11-3	many	TRBJ2-6	TGTGCCAGCAGCCCTGGACCGGGACAGGGTGTCATTGGGGCCAACGTCCTGACTTTC	CASSPGPGQGVIGANVLTF
TRBD1	TRBV10-2	-	TRBJ2-1	TGCGCCAGCAGACAGGGGCAAGGTGAGCAGTTCTTC	CASRQGQGEQFF
-	TRBV5-1	once	TRBJ2-7	TGCGCCAGCAGCTTGGCCAGGGGCCTAATGGACGAGCAGTACTTC	CASSLARGLMDEQYF
-	TRBV6-8	-	TRBJ2-1	TGTGCCAGCAGGTCTTTAGCGGCCCTGTCCTACAATGAGCAGTTCTTC	CASRSLAALSYNEQFF
TRBD1	TRBV19	once	TRBJ1-2	TGTGCCAGTAGTATTCCGGACAGGGCAGATGGCTACACCTTC	CASSIPDRADGYTF
-	TRBV6-8	-	TRBJ2-5	TGTGCCAGCACCATGTGGGGGCCATTGGAGACCCAGTACTTC	CASTMWGPLETQYF
TRBD1	TRBV11-3	medium-sized	TRBJ2-2	TGTGCCAGCAGCTTAGGCTCCCCGACAGGGAACGGGGAGCTGTTTTTT	CASSLGSPTGNGELFF
-	TRBV11-3	many	TRBJ1-1	TGTGCCAGCAGCTTAGTTTTTTTGAACATGAACACTGAAGCTTTCTTT	CASSLVFLNMNTEAFF
TRBD1	TRBV29-1	-	TRBJ1-2	TGCAGCGCTGGGGGACAGGACGGTTCCTGGGCTGGCTACACCTTC	CSAGGQDGSWAGYTF
TRBD2	TRBV5-1	-	TRBJ2-3	TGCGCCAGCAGCGCAGGACTAGCGGGAGTGCCAGATACGCAGTATTTT	CASSAGLAGVPDTQYF